This passage covers 12 T cell receptor beta chains from one sample sequenced in a study of blood T cells in healthy people across ages. The use of a sample-barcoded 5' primer and a J-beta primer mix characterized a second PCR of roughly 7 to 11 cycles. TCRdb re-called the 5' RACE reads through MiXCR, storing one row per CDR3 protein. The sample has 780,000 or so distinct CDR3 sequences, 20% to 25% seen once. These same data were also listed under a study on T cells of mothers and their children.

Sequencing input: blood. These receptors were obtained from a boy younger than 18 in good health.

The rearrangement uses TRBV6-6 and TRBJ1-4; 8 positions match TRBD1. Germline values: CDR1 MNHNY, CDR2 SVGAGI (reference sequence). CDR3 length: 16 residues. The junction had 5 bases not matched to a gene; V was cut back by 1 base and J by 4 bases. DNA for the CDR3: TGTGCCAGCAGTTACTTCAGGGGGCAGGGTAATGAAAAACTGTTTTTT. Its protein product is CASSYFRGQGNEKLFF.

The chain carries TRBV7-9 and TRBJ1-2, with D unclear. CDR3 length: 13 amino acids. Germline V gene sequence: CDR1 SEHNR, CDR2 FQNEAQ (reference sequence). Trimming stripped 0 bases from V and 8 bases from J, with 10 bases between. CDR3 DNA: TGTGCCAGCAGCTTAGCGCCAGCGGAAGGCTACACCTTC. It yields the protein CASSLAPAEGYTF.

This clonotype was counted a few times. The chain employs TRBV28 and TRBJ2-5; tentative D call: TRBD2 (7 bases). This CDR3 comprises 15 residues. Germline CDR1 MDHEN, CDR2 SYDVKM. Trimming cost V 6 bases and J 11 bases, with 25 bases left between them. CDR3 sequence reads: CASSPLLGGTNEQYF. CDR3 DNA: TGTGCCAGCAGCCCGCTGCTGGGGGGGACAAATGAGCAGTACTTC.

The V and J genes are TRBV3-1 and TRBJ1-1, with a weak D call TRBD1 (6 bases). Germline V lookup: CDR1 LGHDT, CDR2 YNNKEL (reference sequence). CDR3 length equals 15 residues. V lost 4 bases and J 2 bases, leaving 14 bases between the germline ends. The CDR3 nucleotides are TGTGCCAGCAGCCCTATCGGACAGCTAAACACTGAAGCTTTCTTT. Translated, it gives CASSPIGQLNTEAFF.

The chain carries TRBV6-5 and TRBJ2-1; 9 bases fit TRBD2. Looked up from germline, CDR1 is MNHEY and CDR2 is SVGAGI. CDR3 length: 16 amino acids. Trimming cost V 0 bases and J 8 bases; bases outside gene matches: 8. CDR3 sequence reads: CASSYSSASGTDEQFF. The CDR3 DNA reads as TGTGCCAGCAGTTACTCGTCGGCTAGCGGGACCGATGAGCAGTTCTTC.

As for this clonotype: A much larger clone lies one base from this, so it may be a read error. The chain uses TRBV7-3 and TRBJ2-1, with TRBD2 matching 7 bases. This CDR3 has 15 amino acids. Germline V gene data show CDR1 as SGHTA and CDR2 as FQGTGA. CDR3 sequence (DNA): TGTGCCAGCGGCTTATTGAGCGGGATAGTTGGTGAGCAGTTCTTC. This translates into CASGLLSGIVGEQFF.

This clonotype was detected only a few times. The chain employs TRBV7-2 and TRBJ1-1; no clear D gene. V was shortened by 5 bases and J by 7 bases, with 14 bases between the two germline ends. The CDR3 is made up of 13 amino acids. CDR1 and CDR2 (germline): SGHTA, FQGNSA. The CDR3 DNA is TGTGCCAGCAGCCCGACTCCTTATAGTGAAGCTTTCTTT. Translated: CASSPTPYSEAFF.

This clonotype was observed a handful of times. The chain couples TRBV11-3 to TRBJ1-1; D remains ambiguous. With 0 bases removed from V and 10 bases from J, the gap between germline ends came to 12 bases. There are 13 residues in the CDR3. Per the germline V gene, CDR1 is SGHNT and CDR2 is YENEEA. The CDR3 is CASSLEFGSAAFF. DNA for the CDR3: TGTGCCAGCAGCTTAGAGTTCGGGTCGGCAGCTTTCTTT.

The count of this clonotype is one. The chain joins TRBV4-1 to TRBJ1-1, with D uncertain. The V end was cut by 3 bases, the J end by 4 bases, with 9 bases between. The germline V gene has CDR1 MGHRA and CDR2 YSYEKL. The CDR3 loop spans 13 amino acids. CDR3 sequence (DNA): TGCGCCAGCAGCCATTCGGGAGGCACTGAAGCTTTCTTT. Translation: CASSHSGGTEAFF.

The gene calls are TRBV27 and TRBJ2-7; D gene ambiguous. CDR3 size: 14 residues. Germline V lookup: CDR1 MNHEY, CDR2 SMNVEV (reference sequence). The V and J ends lost 8 bases and 0 bases respectively, with 14 bases between them. Here the CDR3 reads CASRLETSSYEQYF. CDR3 nucleotide sequence: TGTGCCAGCCGCCTGGAGACAAGCTCCTACGAGCAGTACTTC.

The chain recombines TRBV11-2 with TRBJ2-1, with D maybe TRBD2 (6 bases). TRBJ2-5 explains the end of the DNA better; the J call may be wrong. The CDR3 is made up of 16 amino acids. CDR1 is SGHAT, CDR2 FQNNGV, per germline. DNA for the CDR3: TGTGCCAGCAGCTTAGGGGCGCGGGGAGTTCGAGAGACCCAGTACTTC. This translates into CASSLGARGVRETQYF.

The chain combines TRBV4-3 with TRBJ1-1; maybe TRBD1 (5 bases). The V gene's germline CDR1 is LGHNA and CDR2 YSLEER. This CDR3 has 15 amino acids. Trimming left V 0 bases short and J 5 bases short, with 13 bases between. CDR3 sequence reads: CASSQDRAPGTEAFF. CDR3 DNA: TGCGCCAGCAGCCAAGACAGGGCACCTGGTACTGAAGCTTTCTTT.